The 29 T cell receptor beta chains presented below share a single source sample, sequenced in a study of blood T cells in healthy people across ages. With a J-beta primer mix and a sample-barcoded 5' primer, a second PCR ran roughly 6 to 12 cycles. Via MiXCR, TCRdb re-called the 5' RACE reads, giving one row per CDR3 protein. The sample lists roughly 1,000,000 distinct CDR3 sequences; less than 25% were seen once. These same data were also listed under a study on T cells of mothers and their children.

The sequenced sample was blood. The receptor set was obtained from a girl aged 2 to 10 in good health.

This chain uses TRBV7-8 with TRBJ2-1; possibly TRBD2 for D (5 bases). V lost 0 bases, J lost 10 bases, and 10 bases lay in between. Looked up from germline, CDR1 is SGHVS and CDR2 is FQNEAQ. The CDR3 totals 13 residues. CDR3 bases: TGTGCCAGCAGCTTAGCTACCGAGGGCGAGCAGTTCTTC. This sequence encodes CASSLATEGEQFF.

Only a few counts were recorded for this clonotype. V gene TRBV7-8 combines with J gene TRBJ2-5; maybe TRBD2 (6 bases). The V end lost 3 bases, the J end lost 4 bases, and 12 bases lay between the germline ends. This CDR3 contains 14 residues. In germline, CDR1 is SGHVS, CDR2 FQNEAQ. CDR3 region: CASSFFPGGETQYF. The CDR3 DNA reads TGTGCCAGCAGCTTTTTTCCCGGGGGAGAGACCCAGTACTTC.

The V and J genes are TRBV6-2 or TRBV6-3 and TRBJ2-5, with 8 bases fitting TRBD2. The J call is in doubt because the DNA end fits TRBJ2-7 better. CDR3 size: 14 residues. CDR1 and CDR2 from the germline V gene are MNHEY and SVGEGT. CDR3 coding DNA: TGTGCCAGCATTAAACCGGGGGGGCAGTACGAGCAGTACTTC. Translated, it gives CASIKPGGQYEQYF.

The sample holds a few counts of this clonotype. This chain connects TRBV2 to TRBJ1-5; D remains unclear. The CDR3 extends over 16 amino acids. Germline CDR1 is SNHLY and CDR2 is FYNNEI. The V and J ends lost 0 bases and 2 bases respectively, with 11 bases between them. The CDR3 spells CASSEAVIRGNQPQHF. In nucleotides, the CDR3 is TGTGCCAGCAGTGAAGCAGTGATTCGCGGCAATCAGCCCCAGCATTTT.

The CDR3 region is CATSDPRHSQETQYF. In DNA, the CDR3 is TGTGCCACCAGTGATCCTCGACACAGCCAAGAGACCCAGTACTTC. V gene TRBV24-1 combines with J gene TRBJ2-5; D call uncertain. Germline-derived CDR1 and CDR2 are KGHDR and SFDVKD. This CDR3 contains 15 residues. V lost 3 bases and J lost 1, with 11 bases in between.

This clonotype was counted between two and nine times. This chain connects TRBV2 to TRBJ2-1, with 7 bases matching TRBD2. In germline, CDR1 is SNHLY, CDR2 FYNNEI. The CDR3 totals 14 residues. V lost 8 bases and J lost 4; bases outside the gene matches: 8. The CDR3 DNA follows: TGTGCCAGCGCCGGGACTATACTTTACAATGAGCAGTTCTTC. Its protein is CASAGTILYNEQFF.

CDR3 nucleotides: TGCAGTGCTACCGACCCAGGGAAGTCGAACACTGAAGCTTTCTTT. Translation gives CSATDPGKSNTEAFF. This sequence joins TRBV20-1 and TRBJ1-1; TRBD1 might be the D (5 bases). The germline V gene encodes CDR1 DFQATT and CDR2 SNEGSKA (reference sequence). Deletions cut 4 bases from V and 1 base from J, with 16 bases between. The CDR3 loop spans 15 amino acids.

This chain joins TRBV20-1 and TRBJ2-5, with 8 positions matching TRBD2. The DNA end lines up better with TRBJ2-1; the J call may be wrong. Germline CDR1 DFQATT, CDR2 SNEGSKA (reference sequence). This CDR3 is built from 15 residues. The CDR3 DNA reads as TGCAGTGCTAGAGATCTGACTGGAGCGGGAGACGAGCAGTTCTTC. It codes for CSARDLTGAGDEQFF.

The CDR3 reads CASSLGLFQPQHF. The CDR3 DNA reads as TGTGCCAGCAGTTTGGGGCTATTCCAGCCCCAGCATTTT. The chain couples TRBV12-3 or TRBV12-4 to TRBJ1-5; D is possibly TRBD1 (5 bases). There are 13 residues in the CDR3. With 3 bases removed from V and 7 bases from J, the gap between germline ends came to 10 bases.

V gene TRBV20-1 combines with J gene TRBJ2-3; TRBD1 aligns across 7 bases. The CDR3 consists of 14 residues. Germline CDR1 DFQATT, CDR2 SNEGSKA (reference sequence). The trim removed 6 bases at V and 3 bases at J, leaving 9 bases unmatched. CDR3 amino acids: CSALLDRVTDTQYF. In nucleotides, the CDR3 is TGCAGTGCCTTATTAGACAGGGTAACAGATACGCAGTATTTT.

This chain joins TRBV4-1 and TRBJ1-4; no clear D. Trimming cost V 1 base and J 12 bases, with 12 bases left between them. The CDR3 has 13 residues. CDR1 and CDR2 (germline): MGHRA, YSYEKL. The CDR3 is CASSQVGGEELFF. CDR3 nucleotides: TGCGCCAGCAGCCAAGTGGGTGGGGAGGAACTGTTTTTT.

V is TRBV7-3 and J is TRBJ1-2; possibly TRBD1 for D (6 bases). CDR3 length: 15 amino acids. Germline-derived CDR1 and CDR2 are SGHTA and FQGTGA. V lost 5 bases and J 4 bases, leaving 17 bases between the germline ends. CDR3 sequence reads: CASSPYRVITYGYTF. The CDR3 bases are TGTGCCAGCAGCCCTTACAGGGTTATCACCTATGGCTACACCTTC.

The chain combines TRBV6-2 or TRBV6-3 with TRBJ2-5; 10 bases line up with TRBD2. Germline V lookup: CDR1 MNHEY, CDR2 SVGEGT. V was pared by 8 bases and J by 7 bases, with 16 bases of the junction left unmatched. The CDR3 is made up of 16 amino acids. The CDR3 region has the DNA TGTGCCAGCGGAACGACTAGCGGGCTCAGAGTTGGGACCCAGTACTTC. This translates into CASGTTSGLRVGTQYF.

J is TRBJ2-2 and V is TRBV4-2; maybe TRBD1 (6 bases). Germline assignment: CDR1 LGHNA and CDR2 YNFKEQ. CDR3 length equals 15 residues. Trimming removed 1 base at V and 7 bases at J, with 13 bases between. CDR3 DNA: TGTGCCAGCAGCCAAGCAACAGGGAGTGGCGGGGAGCTGTTTTTT. Residues: CASSQATGSGGELFF.

V usage is TRBV12-3 or TRBV12-4 and J usage is TRBJ1-5, with D perhaps matching TRBD1 (6 bases). V was cut by 0 bases and J by 0 bases, with 15 bases left in between. The CDR3 is made up of 18 amino acids. CDR3 bases: TGTGCCAGCAGTTTAGCCGCAGGGGACCTAAATAGCAATCAGCCCCAGCATTTT. Its protein is CASSLAAGDLNSNQPQHF.

This sequence joins TRBV20-1 and TRBJ2-3; possibly TRBD2 for D (7 bases). Germline lookup yields CDR1 DFQATT and CDR2 SNEGSKA (reference sequence). The CDR3 sequence is 17 residues long. V was trimmed by 6 bases and J by 1 base, leaving 23 bases between them. CDR3 in DNA: TGCAGTGCGACAAGGGGAGGGGGGGGGACACGCACAGATACGCAGTATTTT. Translating gives CSATRGGGGTRTDTQYF.

The chain employs TRBV29-1 and TRBJ2-7, with TRBD2 identical over 7 bases. Germline CDR1 reads SQVTM; CDR2 reads ANQGSEA. Trimming removed 4 bases from V and 4 bases from J; junction bases left unmatched: 7. The CDR3 has 13 residues. CDR3 region: CSVGSSGPYEQYF. The CDR3 DNA is TGCAGCGTTGGGTCTAGCGGACCATACGAGCAGTACTTC.

In its sample, this clonotype was seen many times. V and J are TRBV2 and TRBJ2-3; 9 bases are a match to TRBD1. Germline V gene lookup returns CDR1 SNHLY and CDR2 FYNNEI. The CDR3 is 15 residues long. V was pared by 5 bases and J by 2 bases, with 5 bases of the junction left unmatched. The CDR3 coding sequence is TGTGCCAGCAGTTTTGGGACAGGGAACACAGATACGCAGTATTTT. Translation gives CASSFGTGNTDTQYF.

The gene calls are TRBV7-3 and TRBJ2-5; D is unresolved. CDR3 length equals 13 residues. The germline CDR1 and CDR2 sequences are SGHTA and FQGTGA. The V and J ends lost 2 bases and 7 bases respectively, with 11 bases between them. DNA of the CDR3: TGTGCCAGCAGCTTAGCCTCTGAAGGGACCCAGTACTTC. Protein sequence: CASSLASEGTQYF.

The chain combines TRBV3-1 with TRBJ2-7; D remains ambiguous. The V end lost 3 bases, the J end lost 0 bases, and 12 bases lay between the germline ends. This CDR3 contains 15 residues. Germline V lookup: CDR1 LGHDT, CDR2 YNNKEL (reference sequence). The CDR3 protein is CASSQRPQSSYEQYF. DNA for the CDR3: TGTGCCAGCAGCCAGAGGCCCCAGAGCTCCTACGAGCAGTACTTC.

The chain couples TRBV12-3 or TRBV12-4 to TRBJ1-2; a weak D match, TRBD1 (5 bases). V was trimmed by 3 bases and J by 3 bases, leaving 26 bases between them. This CDR3 contains 19 residues. The CDR3 protein is CASSFFTLDTQLIDYGYTF. Here the CDR3 DNA reads TGTGCCAGCAGTTTTTTTACTTTGGACACCCAGCTGATAGACTATGGCTACACCTTC.

The genes are TRBV4-2 and TRBJ1-1; 8 nucleotides agree with TRBD1. V shed 1 base and J 0 bases; nucleotides not matched to a gene: 1. CDR1 and CDR2 from the germline V gene are LGHNA and YNFKEQ. CDR3 length: 15 amino acids. In DNA, the CDR3 is TGTGCCAGCAGCCAAGCGGACAGGGTGAACACTGAAGCTTTCTTT. This translates into CASSQADRVNTEAFF.

This sequence joins TRBV5-1 and TRBJ1-2; TRBD1 might be the D (6 bases). Germline CDR1 SGHRS, CDR2 YFSETQ. Trimming cost V 1 base and J 2 bases, with 12 bases left between them. The CDR3 covers 15 residues. CDR3 sequence: CASSLNIGTNYGYTF. DNA of the CDR3: TGCGCCAGCAGCTTGAACATAGGGACAAACTATGGCTACACCTTC.

The V and J genes are TRBV29-1 and TRBJ2-1; 8 bases fit TRBD2. In germline, CDR1 is SQVTM, CDR2 ANQGSEA. J was trimmed by 2 bases and V by 3 bases; bases with no gene match: 12. The CDR3 sequence is 17 residues long. The CDR3 DNA reads TGCAGCGTTGAGGGTCCTCTAGCGGGCTCCACCTACAATGAGCAGTTCTTC. Protein sequence: CSVEGPLAGSTYNEQFF.

This clonotype came up a few times. The chain uses TRBV3-1 and TRBJ2-5, with D unresolved. Trimming shortened V by 2 bases and J by 5 bases, and 15 bases separated the two germline ends. The CDR3 is made up of 15 amino acids. Germline values: CDR1 LGHDT, CDR2 YNNKEL (reference sequence). The CDR3 protein is CASSQYKISAETQYF. CDR3 nucleotide sequence: TGTGCCAGCAGCCAATACAAGATCTCGGCTGAGACCCAGTACTTC.

This chain connects TRBV5-4 to TRBJ1-4; tentatively, D is TRBD1 (6 bases). Per germline, CDR1 SGHNT and CDR2 YYREEE (reference sequence). The CDR3 has 15 amino acids. V lost 4 bases and J lost 4, with 14 bases in between. The CDR3 coding sequence is TGTGCCAGCAGCCTCGGCGACAGGTATAATGAAAAACTGTTTTTT. Its protein product is CASSLGDRYNEKLFF.

The V and J genes are TRBV27 and TRBJ2-1, with D possibly being TRBD2 (7 bases). The end of the DNA fits TRBJ2-7 better, so the J call may be wrong. The CDR3 consists of 13 residues. Germline CDR1 and CDR2: MNHEY and SMNVEV (reference sequence). CDR3 coding DNA: TGTGCCAGCACGCAGATCGGGGGGCGCGAGCAGTACTTC. Translating gives CASTQIGGREQYF.

The chain couples TRBV4-1 to TRBJ2-2; no definite D call. The germline gives CDR1 MGHRA, CDR2 YSYEKL. The CDR3 consists of 12 residues. Between the trimmed V and J ends, which lost 4 bases and 8 bases, there was a span of 8 bases. For the CDR3, the DNA is TGCGCCAGCAGCCCCGCTACTGGGGAGCTGTTTTTT. Its protein product is CASSPATGELFF.

V usage is TRBV6-5 and J usage is TRBJ2-5, with a possible D match to TRBD2 (5 bases). From germline, CDR1 is MNHEY and CDR2 SVGAGI. Deletions cut 0 bases from V and 2 bases from J, with 16 bases between. The CDR3 is 17 amino acids. The CDR3 here is CASSYSISEWTQETQYF. DNA of the CDR3: TGTGCCAGCAGTTACTCGATCTCAGAATGGACTCAAGAGACCCAGTACTTC.